This entry lists 27 T cell receptor beta chains sequenced from one sample in a study of early T cells in non-severe SARS-CoV-2 infection. TCRdb independently ran MiXCR on the 5' RACE reads; one entry per CDR3 protein. The table lists some 76,000 distinct CDR3 sequences, about 13% of them singletons. The sample comprised whole blood. These receptors originate from an adult who was a healthcare worker with PCR-confirmed SARS-CoV-2 infection or an uninfected control (not recorded which).

This clonotype appeared many times. The chain has TRBV4-2 and TRBJ2-1; 10 nucleotides line up with TRBD2. After removal of 1 base from V and 4 bases from J, the junction contained 4 bases not matched to a gene. Germline loops: CDR1 LGHNA, CDR2 YNFKEQ. The length of the CDR3 is 16 residues. The chain's CDR3 is CASSQGLAGEYNEQFF. DNA of the CDR3: TGTGCCAGCAGCCAAGGTCTAGCGGGGGAATACAATGAGCAGTTCTTC.

V usage is TRBV20-1 and J usage is TRBJ1-4; D uncertain. CDR1 DFQATT and CDR2 SNEGSKA come from the germline V gene (reference sequence). The length of the CDR3 is 15 residues. Trimming took 2 bases from V and 4 from J, leaving 14 bases between them. As DNA, the CDR3 is TGCAGTGCTAGATCAGATGGGCAGTTTAATGAAAAACTGTTTTTT. Its protein is CSARSDGQFNEKLFF.

For this clonotype: A much larger clone differs from this one at a single base, so this may be a read error. The chain is built from TRBV30 and TRBJ2-3; the D gene is possibly TRBD1 (7 bases). This CDR3 has 15 residues. Trimming cost V 3 bases and J 4 bases, with 17 bases left between them. The germline V gene has CDR1 GTSNPN and CDR2 SVGIG (reference sequence). CDR3 protein: CAWRPGGLLADTQYF. The CDR3 DNA is TGTGCCTGGAGACCAGGGGGGCTGCTTGCAGATACGCAGTATTTT.

The table lists this clonotype with a few counts. The chain uses TRBV11-2 and TRBJ2-1; 8 bases are a match to TRBD1. Unmatched junction bases numbered 10, after V lost 5 bases and J lost 7 bases. CDR3 size: 15 residues. CDR1 and CDR2 from the germline V gene are SGHAT and FQNNGV. The DNA of the CDR3 is TGTGCCAGCAGCCGGGGGACAGGAAGAAAGAATGAGCAGTTCTTC. Encoded protein: CASSRGTGRKNEQFF.

The sample holds a few counts of this clonotype. The CDR3 loop is CASRQPGRNYEQYF. CDR3 coding DNA: TGTGCCAGCAGACAACCGGGACGGAACTACGAGCAGTACTTC. The chain combines TRBV28 with TRBJ2-7, with D tentatively TRBD1 or TRBD2 (5 bases each). CDR3 length equals 14 residues. Trimming cost V 6 bases and J 3 bases, with 15 bases left between them. CDR1 is MDHEN, CDR2 SYDVKM, per germline.

The genes are TRBV29-1 and TRBJ2-7; 12 positions match TRBD1. Germline V CDR1 and CDR2: SQVTM, ANQGSEA. The CDR3 is 14 amino acids. J lost 5 bases, V lost 7 bases, and 9 bases had no gene match. CDR3 bases: TGCAGCGGTGCAAACCGGGACAGGGGGCACGAGCAGTACTTC. It translates to CSGANRDRGHEQYF.

This clonotype was seen more than once but under ten times. This chain connects TRBV28 to TRBJ2-5, with TRBD1 matching over 7 bases. CDR1 and CDR2 (germline): MDHEN, SYDVKM. The CDR3 consists of 13 residues. V shed 7 bases and J 0 bases; nucleotides not matched to a gene: 2. The DNA for the CDR3 is TGTGCCAGCATTGACAGGGACCAAGAGACCCAGTACTTC. This encodes CASIDRDQETQYF.

At least ten counts were recorded for this clonotype. CDR3 sequence reads: CASSFDVAGQPQHF. The CDR3 nucleotides read TGTGCCAGCAGTTTCGATGTCGCAGGTCAGCCCCAGCATTTT. V gene TRBV6-6 combines with J gene TRBJ1-5; D remains unclear. Germline assignment: CDR1 MNHNY and CDR2 SVGAGI (reference sequence). The CDR3 has 14 amino acids. Trimming pared 4 bases from V and 6 bases from J, leaving 13 bases between.

Points on this clonotype: In this CDR3 the conserved last residue, phenylalanine or tryptophan, is missing, so a read error is likely. The limits of the CDR3 on the DNA are not certain, so only TCRdb's listed CDR3 is given. CDR3 in amino acids: CASSRDGRPSHHL. The rearrangement uses TRBV5-6 and TRBJ1-1; no check of the table's D call, TRBD1, against the DNA was made. Germline CDR1 and CDR2: SGHDT and YYEEEE. The CDR3 totals 13 residues, both ends included.

A few counts support this clonotype. V and J are TRBV28 and TRBJ1-2, with D hard to call. The CDR3 has 12 residues. From germline, CDR1 is MDHEN and CDR2 SYDVKM. Trimming pared 8 bases from V and 2 bases from J, leaving 9 bases between. The chain's CDR3 is CASAERNYGYTF. DNA of the CDR3: TGTGCCAGCGCGGAGAGGAACTATGGCTACACCTTC.

The sample holds many counts of this clonotype. The chain couples TRBV12-3 or TRBV12-4 to TRBJ1-1; no firm D call. This CDR3 contains 11 residues. V was shortened by 6 bases and J by 4 bases, with 6 bases between the two germline ends. The CDR3 is CASSLTTEAFF. The CDR3 coding sequence is TGTGCCAGCAGCCTAACCACTGAAGCTTTCTTT.

This clonotype was seen a few times. V gene TRBV7-6 combines with J gene TRBJ1-5; D remains unclear. The CDR3 totals 14 residues. Looked up from germline, CDR1 is SGHVS and CDR2 is FNYEAQ. V shed 0 bases and J shed 10 bases, with 13 bases lying between them. The CDR3 protein is CASSLAGESSPQHF. The CDR3 DNA reads as TGTGCCAGCAGCTTAGCGGGTGAATCCTCTCCCCAGCATTTT.

This clonotype showed up just a few times. This chain joins TRBV18 and TRBJ1-5, with 9 bases fitting TRBD1. Trimming cost V 2 bases and J 7 bases; bases outside gene matches: 6. The V gene's germline CDR1 is KGHSH and CDR2 LQKENI. This CDR3 comprises 15 residues. The CDR3 DNA reads as TGTGCCAGCTCACCAGTGGGACAGGGTATGCAGCCCCAGCATTTT. This codes for CASSPVGQGMQPQHF.

This clonotype was found a few times. The CDR3 sequence: CASSPPKTGSSYEQYF. The CDR3, as DNA: TGTGCCAGCAGTCCACCCAAGACAGGGTCTTCCTACGAGCAGTACTTC. The chain recombines TRBV28 with TRBJ2-7, with 7 bases identical to TRBD1. Unmatched junction bases numbered 11, after V lost 5 bases and J lost 1 base. The CDR3 length is 16 residues. The germline CDR1 and CDR2 sequences are MDHEN and SYDVKM.

This clonotype occurred a few times. The chain joins TRBV29-1 to TRBJ2-5, with no clear D. V shed 0 bases and J shed 4 bases, with 12 bases lying between them. Germline-derived CDR1 and CDR2 are SQVTM and ANQGSEA. This CDR3 has 14 residues. The CDR3 region is CSVEDTIIAETQYF. CDR3 bases: TGCAGCGTTGAAGATACTATAATCGCAGAGACCCAGTACTTC.

The genes are TRBV12-3 or TRBV12-4 and TRBJ2-3, with unresolved D. The CDR3 has 13 residues. V was clipped by 0 bases and J by 8 bases, with 9 bases between them. CDR3 region: CASSLAWSGTQYF. As DNA, the CDR3 is TGTGCCAGCAGTTTAGCCTGGTCGGGTACGCAGTATTTT.

The rearrangement uses TRBV9 and TRBJ1-6; D uncertain. The germline V gene encodes CDR1 SGDLS and CDR2 YYNGEE. The CDR3 totals 13 residues. V was shortened by 2 bases and J by 4 bases, with 4 bases between the two germline ends. CDR3 nucleotide sequence: TGTGCCAGCAGCGTCGAATATAATTCACCCCTCCACTTT. Protein product: CASSVEYNSPLHF.

This clonotype was counted only a few times. V and J are TRBV29-1 and TRBJ2-1, with TRBD1 identical over 10 bases. The junction had 19 bases not matched to a gene; V was cut back by 4 bases and J by 7 bases. The CDR3 totals 18 residues. The germline V gene has CDR1 SQVTM and CDR2 ANQGSEA. CDR3 bases: TGCAGCGTTGTCGGTGTGTACCGGGACAGGGGACGGCAAAATGAGCAGTTCTTC. Translated: CSVVGVYRDRGRQNEQFF.

This clonotype has more than one count but fewer than ten. CDR3 DNA sequence: TGTGCCGCAGAGGGGGGGTCAACCCATTCACCCCTCCACTTT. The encoded protein is CAAEGGSTHSPLHF. V usage is TRBV28 and J usage is TRBJ1-6; weak D call: TRBD1 (6 bases). The CDR3 consists of 14 residues. The ends were cut back, 11 bases at V and 8 bases at J, with 19 bases in the middle. Germline V gives CDR1 MDHEN, CDR2 SYDVKM.

This clonotype has at least ten counts. As DNA, the CDR3 is TGTGCCAGTAGTCCAGATGGGACCGTCTCCTACGAGCAGTACTTC. Translating gives CASSPDGTVSYEQYF. The chain employs TRBV19 and TRBJ2-7; the D gene could be TRBD1 or TRBD2 (5 bases each). The ends were cut back, 5 bases at V and 0 bases at J, with 14 bases in the middle. Germline CDR1 and CDR2: LNHDA and SQIVND (reference sequence). This CDR3 is built from 15 residues.

For this clonotype: An end of the junction differs from the germline gene, which may be a read error. The chain links TRBV5-1 to TRBJ2-2, with TRBD1 matching 8 bases. The CDR3 is 16 residues long. Germline CDR1 reads SGHRS; CDR2 reads YFSETQ. The CDR3 here is CASSLEAGGYSGELFF. In DNA, the CDR3 is TGCGCCAGCAGCTTGGAGGCAGGGGGCTATTCCGGGGAACTGTTTTTT.

Concerning this clonotype: A clone one base away is much larger, so this may be a read error. CDR3 loop: CSATGSGSISYTGELFF. CDR3 in DNA: TGCAGTGCTACCGGGTCTGGATCAATCTCTTACACCGGGGAGCTGTTTTTT. The J gene is TRBJ2-2, the V gene TRBV20-1; D not certain. V was cut by 4 bases and J by 3 bases, with 21 bases left in between. Per the germline V gene, CDR1 is DFQATT and CDR2 is SNEGSKA (reference sequence). The CDR3 consists of 17 residues.

This clonotype appeared once. The chain has TRBV7-7 and TRBJ2-7; D gene uncertain. V was clipped by 2 bases and J by 2 bases, with 7 bases between them. Germline lookup yields CDR1 SSHAT and CDR2 FNYEAQ (reference sequence). The CDR3 totals 13 residues. In DNA, the CDR3 is TGTGCCAGCAGCTTATCAGCTACCTACGAGCAGTACTTC. Its protein is CASSLSATYEQYF.

The J gene is TRBJ2-7, the V gene TRBV29-1, with D perhaps TRBD2 (6 bases). There are 12 residues in the CDR3. The germline gives CDR1 SQVTM, CDR2 ANQGSEA. Trimming cost V 3 bases and J 4 bases, with 10 bases left between them. The CDR3 DNA reads TGCAGCGTTGAGGTCGGGGGATACGAGCAGTACTTC. Its protein is CSVEVGGYEQYF.

This sequence joins TRBV7-8 and TRBJ2-1; D may be TRBD2 (5 bases). The CDR3 is 12 residues long. Looked up from germline, CDR1 is SGHVS and CDR2 is FQNEAQ. V was cut by 5 bases and J by 9 bases, with 11 bases left in between. The CDR3 region is CASSRPEGEQFF. As DNA, the CDR3 is TGTGCCAGCAGCCGCCCCGAGGGTGAGCAGTTCTTC.

V usage is TRBV18 and J usage is TRBJ2-1; the D gene is possibly TRBD1 (6 bases). The V and J ends lost 4 bases and 0 bases respectively, with 7 bases between them. Germline CDR1 KGHSH, CDR2 LQKENI. The CDR3 runs to 14 residues. The CDR3, as DNA: TGTGCCAGCTCACGGGACAACTCCTACAATGAGCAGTTCTTC. Its translation is CASSRDNSYNEQFF.

This chain uses TRBV29-1 with TRBJ2-3; the match to TRBD1 covers 11 bases. Germline V gene sequence: CDR1 SQVTM, CDR2 ANQGSEA. J gave up 3 bases and V 8 bases, and 7 bases lay outside the gene matches. CDR3 length equals 14 residues. The CDR3 DNA reads TGCAGCCTCCCCGGGACAGGGGGGACAGATACGCAGTATTTT. Amino acids: CSLPGTGGTDTQYF.